The 17 T cell receptor beta chains presented below share a single source sample, sequenced in a study of blood T cell repertoires in COVID-19. Clones were read by immunoSEQ multiplex PCR, and TCRdb kept only the in-frame ones, dropping some. Here the sample spans over 400,000 clones, about 89% being singletons. The sample was peripheral blood. These receptors all come from a woman aged 45-60 years with COVID-19, enrolled during active disease.

V gene TRBV6-5 combines with J gene TRBJ1-1; possible D gene TRBD1, 6 bases. Germline lookup yields CDR1 MNHEY and CDR2 SVGAGI. V was clipped by 6 bases and J by 4 bases, with 15 bases between them. This CDR3 contains 14 residues. Written as DNA, the CDR3 is TGTGCCAGCAGGGGGGAGATAGGGGGCACTGAAGCTTTCTTT. It encodes CASRGEIGGTEAFF.

V and J are TRBV13 and TRBJ2-3; 9 nucleotides line up with TRBD2. The CDR3 extends over 15 amino acids. V shed 8 bases, J shed 4 bases, and the junction held 10 bases outside the gene matches. Per germline, CDR1 PRHDT and CDR2 FYEKMQ (reference sequence). CDR3 sequence (DNA): TGTGCCAGCGTGAAGCGGGGGGCAGCGGCAGATACGCAGTATTTT. Its translation is CASVKRGAAADTQYF.

For the CDR3, the DNA is TGTGCCAGCTTCCTTGGGGGCAACTACTATGGCTACACCTTC. It specifies CASFLGGNYYGYTF. The V call is TRBV6-6, the J call TRBJ1-2; D perhaps matches TRBD1 (6 bases). The CDR3 length is 14 residues. V dropped 8 bases and J dropped 3 bases, with 16 bases sitting between them. CDR1 is MNHNY and CDR2 is SVGAGI in the germline V gene (reference sequence).

The chain employs TRBV12-3 or TRBV12-4 and TRBJ1-1; the D is unclear. The CDR3 loop spans 12 amino acids. The germline V and J ends were trimmed by 0 bases and 7 bases, with 6 bases remaining between them. In nucleotides, the CDR3 is TGTGCCAGCAGTTTAGCCCGAGATGAAGCTTTCTTT. Translating it yields CASSLARDEAFF.

This clone was found once. The CDR3 DNA reads as TGTGCCAGCAGTGAGGACAGAACTTCACCCCTCCACTTT. Translated: CASSEDRTSPLHF. This chain joins TRBV6-1 and TRBJ1-6, with D possibly matching TRBD1 (6 bases). Germline loops: CDR1 MNHNS, CDR2 SASEGT. Trimming stripped 3 bases from V and 9 bases from J, with 9 bases between. The CDR3 length is 13 residues.

The rearrangement joins TRBV2 to TRBJ2-1; D may be TRBD1 (5 bases). CDR1 SNHLY and CDR2 FYNNEI come from the germline V gene. The V and J ends lost 5 bases and 8 bases respectively, with 10 bases between them. The CDR3 runs to 12 residues. CDR3 residues: CASSRQRDEQFF. In DNA form, the CDR3 reads TGTGCCAGCAGTAGACAGAGAGATGAGCAGTTCTTC.

The chain carries TRBV12-3 or TRBV12-4 and TRBJ2-5, with D unresolved. V lost 8 bases and J 3 bases, leaving 13 bases between the germline ends. This CDR3 has 13 residues. The CDR3 loop is CASQFTTKETQYF. Written as DNA, the CDR3 is TGTGCCAGCCAGTTTACCACAAAAGAGACCCAGTACTTC.

The chain combines TRBV5-1 with TRBJ1-1; perhaps TRBD1 as D (5 bases). The germline V gene encodes CDR1 SGHRS and CDR2 YFSETQ. The CDR3 loop spans 14 amino acids. Trimming left V 4 bases short and J 10 bases short, with 20 bases between. The CDR3 DNA is TGCGCCAGCAGCCTATCCGGGCTCCTGGGGGGAGCTTTCTTT. It codes for CASSLSGLLGGAFF. Full variable domain (missing parts from reference TRBV5-1 and TRBJ1-1): KAGVTQTPRYLIKTRGQQVTLSCSPISGHRSVSWYQQTPGQGLQFLFEYFSETQRNKGNFPGRFSGRQFSNSRSEMNVSTLELGDSALYLCASSLSGLLGGAFFGQGTRLTVV.

This clone was observed a few times. V usage is TRBV27 and J usage is TRBJ1-6; TRBD1 is a possible D gene (5 bases). CDR3 size: 14 residues. Trimming pared 4 bases from V and 7 bases from J, leaving 11 bases between. Germline V gives CDR1 MNHEY, CDR2 SMNVEV (reference sequence). The CDR3 DNA reads TGTGCCAGCAGTTCGCCCAGGGTAAATTCACCCCTCCACTTT. Translating gives CASSSPRVNSPLHF.

Concerning this clone: Other DNA sequences of this sample code for an identical CDR3. The chain joins TRBV14 to TRBJ2-1; maybe TRBD1 (6 bases). V lost 0 bases to trimming and J lost 10 bases, with 10 bases between them. Germline V gene data show CDR1 as SGHDN and CDR2 as FVKESK. CDR3 length equals 13 residues. The CDR3 protein is CASSQDLRGEQFF. For the CDR3, the DNA is TGTGCCAGCAGCCAAGATCTGAGGGGGGAGCAGTTCTTC.

The chain combines TRBV24-1 with TRBJ2-2, with 7 bases lining up with TRBD1. V lost 2 bases to trimming and J lost 1 base; unmatched junction nucleotides: 3. The V gene's germline CDR1 is KGHDR and CDR2 SFDVKD. This CDR3 has 16 residues. CDR3 loop: CATSDSTGKNTGELFF. The CDR3 bases are TGTGCCACCAGTGATTCGACAGGGAAGAACACCGGGGAGCTGTTTTTT.

The V gene is TRBV5-4, the J gene TRBJ1-2; the match to TRBD1 covers 8 bases. J gave up 4 bases and V 5 bases, and 10 bases lay outside the gene matches. This CDR3 comprises 15 residues. The germline CDR1 and CDR2 sequences are SGHNT and YYREEE (reference sequence). CDR3 region: CASRPGQGFVYGYTF. In nucleotides, the CDR3 is TGTGCCAGCAGGCCTGGACAGGGTTTCGTCTATGGCTACACCTTC.

Details on this clone: A much larger clone differs by one base, so this may be a read error. The chain links TRBV7-5 to TRBJ2-2; the table's D call of TRBD1 was not tested on the DNA. TRBV7-5 represents a pseudogene. The CDR3 has 13 residues. The CDR3 region is CASSPGNTGELFF. In DNA form, the CDR3 reads TGTGCCAGCAGCCCAGGGAACACCGGGGAGCTGTTTTTT.

The V gene is TRBV5-4, the J gene TRBJ1-2; 9 nucleotides agree with TRBD1. The J segment lost 4 bases and the V segment lost 4 bases, leaving 11 bases of the junction unmatched. CDR3 length: 16 residues. Germline-derived CDR1 and CDR2 are SGHNT and YYREEE (reference sequence). In nucleotides, the CDR3 is TGTGCCAGCAGCCCTAAGCCGGGACAGGGAGGCTATGGCTACACCTTC. This codes for CASSPKPGQGGYGYTF.

This chain uses TRBV6-6 with TRBJ1-4, with 9 bases fitting TRBD1. With V trimmed by 5 bases and J by 5 bases, 3 bases remained unmatched. CDR1 is MNHNY, CDR2 SVGAGI, per germline (reference sequence). The CDR3 runs 14 residues. CDR3 loop: CASSPGTGNEKLFF. CDR3 in DNA: TGTGCCAGCAGTCCCGGGACAGGGAATGAAAAACTGTTTTTT.

The chain has TRBV11-2 and TRBJ1-4; unclear D gene. Germline V gene sequence: CDR1 SGHAT, CDR2 FQNNGV. The V and J ends lost 5 bases and 3 bases respectively, with 19 bases between them. The CDR3 length is 17 residues. DNA of the CDR3: TGTGCCAGCAGCGTTAGGGCCCTGGAGGGTCCTAATGAAAAACTGTTTTTT. This sequence encodes CASSVRALEGPNEKLFF.

J is TRBJ1-2 and V is TRBV19; no clear D. V dropped 6 bases and J dropped 7 bases, with 15 bases sitting between them. The CDR3 loop spans 13 amino acids. CDR1 is LNHDA, CDR2 SQIVND, per germline (reference sequence). CDR3 coding DNA: TGTGCCAGTAGGCCCGACGGGTTGACTGGCTACACCTTC. This encodes CASRPDGLTGYTF.